This is a list of T cell receptor beta chains from one sample in a study of blood T cell repertoires in COVID-19. TCRdb keeps only in-frame clones here, not all; method: immunoSEQ multiplex PCR. The sample records some 150,000 clones, 75% to 90% being singletons. Sequencing was done on a sample of peripheral blood. These receptors were obtained from a woman aged 55-70 years with active or convalescent COVID-19. Both conserved end residues are part of each CDR3. Each record gives: V gene, J gene, CDR3 protein.

V: TRBV11-2; J: TRBJ1-2; CDR3: CASTTFQDRVNYGYTF
V: TRBV11-3; J: TRBJ2-7; CDR3: CASSLEGTGNYEQYF
V: TRBV7-2; J: TRBJ1-4; CDR3: CASSSRQTTNEKLFF
V: TRBV4-2; J: TRBJ2-3; CDR3: CASSQEQGASFDTQYF
V: TRBV6-5; J: TRBJ1-5; CDR3: CASSYLRTEGPQHF
V: TRBV7-2; J: TRBJ2-5; CDR3: CASSLGGLAGETQYF
V: TRBV18; J: TRBJ1-5; CDR3: CASSSGGGLRNQPQHF
V: TRBV4-3; J: TRBJ2-5; CDR3: CASSQVAGSPRTQYF
V: TRBV6-2/TRBV6-3; J: TRBJ1-1; CDR3: CASSGGRVSNTEAFF
V: TRBV7-6; J: TRBJ2-5; CDR3: CASSAGLVGETQYF
V: TRBV6-1; J: TRBJ1-1; CDR3: CASSERAGMNTEAFF
V: TRBV20-1; J: TRBJ2-3; CDR3: CSASRTSVADTQYF
V: TRBV9; J: TRBJ1-3; CDR3: CASSVQGSGNTIYF
V: TRBV4-3; J: TRBJ2-1; CDR3: CASSQEGGQGNNEQFF
V: TRBV3-1/TRBV3-2; J: TRBJ1-5; CDR3: CASSQEGGSNQPQHF
V: TRBV6-6; J: TRBJ2-1; CDR3: CASSFDRDRGNEQFF
V: TRBV23-1; J: TRBJ2-1; CDR3: CASSQSSVRRGSYNEQFF
V: TRBV18; J: TRBJ1-1; CDR3: CASSPLNQGGTEAFF
V: TRBV24-1; J: TRBJ2-5; CDR3: CATSSTRDKGETQYF
V: TRBV18; J: TRBJ1-4; CDR3: CASSQGVDEKLFF
V: TRBV14; J: TRBJ1-1; CDR3: CASSQEPGKAFF
V: TRBV6-5; J: TRBJ1-5; CDR3: CASSYQGGNQPQHF
V: TRBV6-6; J: TRBJ2-3; CDR3: CASSPGLAGIYF
V: TRBV5-1; J: TRBJ1-4; CDR3: CASTMTGTNEKLFF
V: TRBV12-3/TRBV12-4; J: TRBJ2-1; CDR3: CASRTGYNEQFF
V: TRBV18; J: TRBJ1-1; CDR3: CASSPNEMTGNTEAFF
V: TRBV5-6; J: TRBJ1-3; CDR3: CASSFPGGNTIYF
V: TRBV10-3; J: TRBJ2-5; CDR3: CAISLAGVQETQYF
V: TRBV18; J: TRBJ2-7; CDR3: CASSLRNQGRDEQYF
V: TRBV5-1; J: TRBJ2-7; CDR3: CASSLDGSGLYEQYF
V: TRBV7-2; J: TRBJ1-4; CDR3: CASSQGQREKLFF
V: TRBV6-5; J: TRBJ2-7; CDR3: CASREEGLAGEQYF
V: TRBV18; J: TRBJ1-1; CDR3: CASSSDRVTEAFF
V: TRBV3-1/TRBV3-2; J: TRBJ1-2; CDR3: CASSQISQGNYGYTF
V: TRBV6-6; J: TRBJ1-6; CDR3: CATSGIYNNSPLHF
V: TRBV6-2/TRBV6-3; J: TRBJ1-6; CDR3: CASSYGQGLSIPSPLHF
V: TRBV5-5; J: TRBJ1-2; CDR3: CASSLSSGTGGYTF